This entry features one TCR beta chain sequence. The antigen it recognizes is unknown. Within one base of it there is no much larger clone, and no base qualities were kept. For sequencing of the TCRbeta CDR3 region, genomic DNA was extracted from the sorted cells. The immunoSEQ Assay was used for sequencing of TCRbeta CDR3 regions. The table comes from immuneACCESS by way of TCRdb, which keeps in-frame sequences with V and J called. Part of the clones is missing from these tables; in studies checked, under half for an unresolved V gene and the rest for unknown reasons. The table for this sample lists approximately 130,000 clones; 90% of them were counted only once. Jointly, the top ten make up around 0.99% of the sample. Patients with a history of autoimmune disease or receiving systemic immunosuppression were excluded from the trial. Peripheral blood for TCR sequencing was collected from all dose cohorts at baseline, on cycle 4 day 1, and on cycle 7 day 1. Samples came from an open-label, multicenter, first-in-human phase I dose-escalation trial of ivuxolimab. Adults with locally advanced or metastatic head and neck squamous cell, hepatocellular, melanoma or renal cell carcinoma were enrolled in the trial. Before TCR sequencing, CD4+ T cells and CD8+ T cells from peripheral blood were sorted into separate populations.

CDR1 and CDR2 are read off the germline V gene (reference sequence) as LNHNV and YYDKDF. The CDR3 has 13 amino acids, counting the end cysteine and phenylalanine. CDR3 DNA only is kept here, 39 bases in frame from base 1. The germline ends are 4 bases apart after V is trimmed by 1 base and J by 1 base. These data come from a study of OX40 agonist ivuxolimab in advanced cancers. Broadly, across the study: Ivuxolimab was a fully human IgG2 agonistic monoclonal antibody targeting the costimulatory receptor OX40 (CD134). Of the roughly 52 dose-escalation patients, hepatocellular carcinoma was present in 19, melanoma in around 15, renal cell carcinoma in 9 and head and neck cancer in 9. A male proportion of 82.7% and a mean age of approximately 60 years, ranging from roughly 23 to 90, were recorded for the dose-escalation cohort. Patients were allowed to have had prior anti-PD-1, anti-PD-L1 or anti-CTLA-4 therapy, and 30% to 50% of the dose-escalation patients had previously received checkpoint inhibitors. Partial responses were achieved by three dose-escalation patients, of whom one had hepatocellular carcinoma and two had cutaneous melanoma. Intravenous ivuxolimab was administered to patients every 2 weeks at six dose levels: 0.01, 0.1, 0.3, 1.5, 3 and 10 mg/kg. The paper covers the monotherapy dose-escalation part of the phase I ivuxolimab trial, which included N ≈ 54 patients. Peripheral TCRbeta sequencing aimed to test whether ivuxolimab altered TCR sequence diversity and caused clonal T-cell expansion.

General study outcomes and caveats: The antigen specificity of the clonally expanded peripheral T cells was not determined. At doses of 0.1 to 3.0 mg/kg, clonal expansion of both CD4+ and CD8+ blood T cells was observed from baseline to week 6. Low levels of normalized T-cell clonal expansion were also seen in some patients who did not respond. Partial responders in the 0.1-3.0 mg/kg groups had among the lowest normalized peripheral clonal expansion, especially among CD8+ T cells. On average, CD8+ T cells showed more expanded clones than CD4+ T cells after ivuxolimab.

This material consisted of CD4+ or CD8+ T cells sorted from blood, taken in a trial of the OX40 agonist ivuxolimab. This receptor was taken from an adult with an advanced solid tumor such as melanoma, head and neck, liver or kidney cancer. The rearrangement joined TRBV15 to TRBJ2-5, with no confident D gene call. The CDR3 protein sequence reads: CATSRVTQETQYF. Read as DNA, the sequence is TGTGCCACCAGCAGAGTTACCCAAGAGACCCAGTACTTC.